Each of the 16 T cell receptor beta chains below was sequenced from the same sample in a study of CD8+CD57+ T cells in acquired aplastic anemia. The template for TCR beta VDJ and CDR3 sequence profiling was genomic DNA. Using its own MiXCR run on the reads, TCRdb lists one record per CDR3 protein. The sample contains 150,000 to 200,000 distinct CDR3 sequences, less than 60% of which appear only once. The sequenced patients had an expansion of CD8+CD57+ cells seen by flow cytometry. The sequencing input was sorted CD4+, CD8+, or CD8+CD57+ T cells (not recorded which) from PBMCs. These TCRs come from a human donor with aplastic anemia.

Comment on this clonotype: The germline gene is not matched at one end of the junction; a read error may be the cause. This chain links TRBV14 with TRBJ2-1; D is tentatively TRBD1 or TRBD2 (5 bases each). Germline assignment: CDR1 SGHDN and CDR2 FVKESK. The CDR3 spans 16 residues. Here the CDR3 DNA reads TGTGCCAGCACTCCCTTGAGCCAGGGACCCTACAATCAGCAGTTCTTC. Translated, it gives CASTPLSQGPYNQQFF.

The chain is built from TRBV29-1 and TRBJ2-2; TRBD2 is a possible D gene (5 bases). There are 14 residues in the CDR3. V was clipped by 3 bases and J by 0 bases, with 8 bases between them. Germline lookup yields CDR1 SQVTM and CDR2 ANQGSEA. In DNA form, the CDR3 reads TGCAGCGTTGATGCGGGTTCGAACACCGGGGAGCTGTTTTTT. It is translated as CSVDAGSNTGELFF.

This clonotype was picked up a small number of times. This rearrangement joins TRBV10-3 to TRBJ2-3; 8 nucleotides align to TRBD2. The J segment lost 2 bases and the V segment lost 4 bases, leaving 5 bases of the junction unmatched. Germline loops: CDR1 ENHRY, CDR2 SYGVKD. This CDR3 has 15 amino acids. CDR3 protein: CAISGAGVNTDTQYF. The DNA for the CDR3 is TGTGCCATCAGTGGAGCGGGAGTAAACACAGATACGCAGTATTTT.

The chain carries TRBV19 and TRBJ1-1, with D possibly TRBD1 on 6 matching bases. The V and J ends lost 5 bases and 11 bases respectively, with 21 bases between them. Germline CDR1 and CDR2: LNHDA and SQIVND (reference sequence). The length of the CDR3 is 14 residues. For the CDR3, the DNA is TGTGCCAGTAGTGATGGAACAGGGAAGGCCAGCGCTTTCTTT. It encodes CASSDGTGKASAFF.

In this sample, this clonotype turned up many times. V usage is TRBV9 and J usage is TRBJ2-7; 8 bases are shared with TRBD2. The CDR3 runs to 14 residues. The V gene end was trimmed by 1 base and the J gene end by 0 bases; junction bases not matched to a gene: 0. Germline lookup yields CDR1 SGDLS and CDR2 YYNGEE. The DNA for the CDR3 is TGTGCCAGCAGCGTACTAGCGGGCTCCTACGAGCAGTACTTC. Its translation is CASSVLAGSYEQYF.

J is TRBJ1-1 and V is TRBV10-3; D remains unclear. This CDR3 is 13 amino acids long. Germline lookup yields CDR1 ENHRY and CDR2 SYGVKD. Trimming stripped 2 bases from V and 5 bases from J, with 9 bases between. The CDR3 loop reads CAISEEWGTEAFF. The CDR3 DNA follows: TGTGCCATCAGTGAGGAATGGGGAACTGAAGCTTTCTTT.

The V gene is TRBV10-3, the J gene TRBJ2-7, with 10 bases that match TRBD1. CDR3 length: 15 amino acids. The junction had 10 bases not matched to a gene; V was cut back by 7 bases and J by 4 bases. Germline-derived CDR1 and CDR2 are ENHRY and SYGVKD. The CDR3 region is CAITPQGGQGYEQYF. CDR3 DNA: TGTGCCATCACCCCCCAAGGGGGACAGGGGTACGAGCAGTACTTC.

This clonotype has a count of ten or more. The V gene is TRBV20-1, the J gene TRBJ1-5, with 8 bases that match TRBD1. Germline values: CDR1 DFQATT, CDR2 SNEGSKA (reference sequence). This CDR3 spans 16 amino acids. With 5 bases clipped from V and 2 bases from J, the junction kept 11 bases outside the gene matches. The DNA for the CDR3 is TGCAGTGCTGCTAGACAGGGGTTAAGTGGCAATCAGCCCCAGCATTTT. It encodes CSAARQGLSGNQPQHF.

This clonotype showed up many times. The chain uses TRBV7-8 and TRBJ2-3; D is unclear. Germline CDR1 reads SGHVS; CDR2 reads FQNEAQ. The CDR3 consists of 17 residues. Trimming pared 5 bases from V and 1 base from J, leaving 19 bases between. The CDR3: CASSPRPVRLGTDTQYF. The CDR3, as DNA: TGTGCCAGCAGCCCTCGACCAGTACGATTAGGCACAGATACGCAGTATTTT.

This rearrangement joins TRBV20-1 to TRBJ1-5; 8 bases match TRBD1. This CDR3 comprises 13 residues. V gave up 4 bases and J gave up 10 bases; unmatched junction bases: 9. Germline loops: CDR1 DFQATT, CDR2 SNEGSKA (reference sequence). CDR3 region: CSAMDRVNSPQHF. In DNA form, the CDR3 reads TGCAGTGCTATGGACAGGGTCAACAGCCCCCAGCATTTT.

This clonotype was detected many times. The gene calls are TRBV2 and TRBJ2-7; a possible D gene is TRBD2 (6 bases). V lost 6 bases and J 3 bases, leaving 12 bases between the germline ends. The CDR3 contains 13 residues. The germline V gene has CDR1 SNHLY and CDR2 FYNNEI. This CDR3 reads CASSRDGGYEQYF. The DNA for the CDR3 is TGTGCCAGCAGCCGGGACGGGGGCTACGAGCAGTACTTC.

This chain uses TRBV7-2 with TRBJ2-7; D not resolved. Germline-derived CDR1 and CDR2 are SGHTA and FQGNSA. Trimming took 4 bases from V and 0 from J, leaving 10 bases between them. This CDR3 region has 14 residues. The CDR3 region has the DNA TGTGCCAGCAGCTACGAACCAAGCTCCTACGAGCAGTACTTC. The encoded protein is CASSYEPSSYEQYF.

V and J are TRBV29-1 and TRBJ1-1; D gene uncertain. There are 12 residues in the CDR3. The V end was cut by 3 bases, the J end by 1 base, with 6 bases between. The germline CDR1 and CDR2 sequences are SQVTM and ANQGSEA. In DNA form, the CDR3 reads TGCAGCGTTGATGGCACGAACACTGAAGCTTTCTTT. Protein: CSVDGTNTEAFF. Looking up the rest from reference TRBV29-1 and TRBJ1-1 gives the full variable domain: SAVISQKPSRDICQRGTSLTIQCQVDSQVTMMFWYRQQPGQSLTLIATANQGSEATYESGFVIDKFPISRPNLTFSTLTVSNMSPEDSSIYLCSVDGTNTEAFFGQGTRLTVV.

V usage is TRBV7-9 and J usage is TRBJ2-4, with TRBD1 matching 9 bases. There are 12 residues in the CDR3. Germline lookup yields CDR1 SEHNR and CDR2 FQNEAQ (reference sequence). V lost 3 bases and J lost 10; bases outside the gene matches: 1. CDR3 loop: CASSFDRGIQYF. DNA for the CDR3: TGTGCCAGCAGCTTTGACAGGGGGATTCAGTACTTC. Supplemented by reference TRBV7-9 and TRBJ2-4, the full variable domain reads DTGVSQNPRHKITKRGQNVTFRCDPISEHNRLYWYRQTLGQGPEFLTYFQNEAQLEKSRLLSDRFSAERPKGSFSTLEIQRTEQGDSAMYLCASSFDRGIQYFGAGTRLSVL.

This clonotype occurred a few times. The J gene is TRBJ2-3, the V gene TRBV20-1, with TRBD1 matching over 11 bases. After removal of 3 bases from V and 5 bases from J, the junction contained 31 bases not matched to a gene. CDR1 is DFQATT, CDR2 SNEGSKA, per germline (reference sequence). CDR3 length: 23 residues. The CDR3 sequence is CSASGGQGVRAGGGVSVQDTQYF. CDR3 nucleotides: TGCAGTGCTAGCGGGGGACAGGGGGTTCGAGCGGGAGGAGGTGTATCGGTCCAAGATACGCAGTATTTT.

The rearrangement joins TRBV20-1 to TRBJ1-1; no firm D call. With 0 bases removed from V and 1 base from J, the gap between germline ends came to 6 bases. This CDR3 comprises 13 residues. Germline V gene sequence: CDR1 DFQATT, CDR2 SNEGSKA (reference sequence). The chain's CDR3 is CSARDPRNTEAFF. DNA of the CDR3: TGCAGTGCTAGAGATCCCAGGAACACTGAAGCTTTCTTT.